This T cell receptor (beta chain) appears in the sequencing data of a study of cytomegalovirus exposure and HLA in healthy donors. Overall study findings and caveats: For most subjects, TCR beta sequences were reported to predict HLA-A and HLA-B alleles with accuracy.

As concerns this clone: Its antigen is not identified.

PCR used 60 Vbeta primers and 13 Jbeta primers. Repertoires were generated with immunoSEQ multiplex PCR, while TCRdb's copy carries only in-frame clones and drops some. The data show some 120,000 clones, around 80% seen once. The germline gives CDR1 SGHAT, CDR2 FQNNGV. CDR3 size: 16 residues. With 5 bases removed from V and 4 bases from J, the gap between germline ends came to 18 bases. Donors had nominal health at sampling but likely had unrecorded immune exposures. The material sequenced was PBMCs. The TCR sequence derives from a man younger than 35 in good health and CMV-seronegative. The chain links TRBV11-2 to TRBJ1-3; D ambiguous. The CDR3 spells CASSPGWRGMGNTIYF. The CDR3 DNA is TGTGCCAGCAGCCCGGGGTGGCGGGGAATGGGAAACACCATATATTTT.